This record concerns one TCR beta chain sequence. Germline CDR1 and CDR2: KGHSH and LQKENI. This CDR3 spans 15 amino acids. V lost 4 bases and J lost 3; bases outside the gene matches: 3. Profiled with immunoSEQ multiplex PCR; TCRdb holds only in-frame clones, not every one. The table includes about 26,000 clones, about nine tenths detected once. These data come from a study of blood T cell repertoires in COVID-19. Study-level information: PBMCs, B-cell-depleted T cells, or T cells provided the cDNA or gDNA that made up the material.

Sequencing input: peripheral blood. The chain has TRBV18 and TRBJ2-6; TRBD1 matches at 7 bases. The receptor was derived from a human donor in a cohort sampled during active COVID-19. The CDR3 loop is CASSLDRVGANVLTF. The CDR3 DNA is TGTGCCAGCTCACTCGACAGGGTTGGGGCCAACGTCCTGACTTTC.